This entry is about one T cell receptor (beta chain). Its antigen is undetermined. Germline is not matched at one junction end, which may reflect a read error. This record belongs to a study of post-analysis software for immune sequencing data. For the study at large: The patients showed relapsing-remitting, secondary progressive and progressive-relapsing multiple sclerosis courses.

Broader study findings: Compared with controls, patients had more of about 5 TRBV segments, including TRBV5-6, TRBV5-1 and TRBV20-1. In multiple sclerosis, normalized Chao1 diversity was significantly below that of controls. F-measure co-clustering was strong for batch-matched samples.

The CDR3 covers 16 residues. The authors incorporated unique molecular identifiers into the TCR beta cDNA libraries. One entry per CDR3 protein, called by TCRdb with MiXCR from the PCR reads. The repertoire holds 650,000 to 850,000 distinct CDR3 sequences, with about half as singletons. This receptor was identified in a girl between 5 and 17 years old with multiple sclerosis. Source material: blood. This chain uses TRBV12-3 or TRBV12-4 with TRBJ2-5; D not resolved. The CDR3, as DNA: TGTACCAGCAGTCCTCTGGCAGGCGGTTCGTGGGTGACCCAGTACTTC. Its protein is CTSSPLAGGSWVTQYF.